Presented here are 6 T cell receptor beta chains from one specimen sequenced in a study of cytomegalovirus exposure and HLA in healthy donors. The PCR was carried out with 60 Vbeta primers and 13 Jbeta primers. Assay used: immunoSEQ multiplex PCR; TCRdb lists only in-frame clones, some missing. Altogether under 200,000 clones are present, roughly four fifths being singletons, with the ten largest covering around 1.9%. Sequencing was performed on PBMCs. All receptors come from a woman between 18 and 30 years old in good health and CMV-seronegative.

The J gene is TRBJ2-7, the V gene TRBV11-1; 7 positions agree with TRBD2. The junction had 3 bases not matched to a gene; V was cut back by 1 base and J by 3 bases. The CDR3 runs to 14 residues. CDR1 and CDR2 (germline): SGHAT, FQDESV (reference sequence). The CDR3 reads CASSLVGGDYEQYF. The DNA of the CDR3 is TGTGCCAGCAGCTTAGTTGGGGGGGACTACGAGCAGTACTTC.

This clone was counted only a few times. The chain has TRBV29-1 and TRBJ1-1, with a tentative D call TRBD1 (6 bases). Germline V CDR1 and CDR2: SQVTM, ANQGSEA. The V and J ends lost 0 bases and 1 base respectively, with 6 bases between them. This CDR3 is built from 13 residues. The CDR3 region is CSVEEGGNTEAFF. As DNA, the CDR3 is TGCAGCGTTGAAGAAGGGGGGAACACTGAAGCTTTCTTT.

This clone appeared a few times. The rearrangement joins TRBV27 to TRBJ2-3; a weak D match, TRBD2 (6 bases). V lost 7 bases to trimming and J lost 3 bases, with 14 bases between them. This CDR3 has 14 residues. Germline CDR1 MNHEY, CDR2 SMNVEV (reference sequence). CDR3 sequence: CASTDRERTDTQYF. The DNA for the CDR3 is TGTGCCAGCACGGACCGGGAGAGGACAGATACGCAGTATTTT.

This clone was counted once. This chain uses TRBV2 with TRBJ2-1; D may be TRBD2 (5 bases). V was pared by 6 bases and J by 6 bases, with 6 bases between. This CDR3 contains 11 residues. Germline V gene data show CDR1 as SNHLY and CDR2 as FYNNEI. The CDR3 sequence is CASSEGNEQFF. The CDR3 coding sequence is TGTGCCAGCAGCGAGGGCAATGAGCAGTTCTTC.

CDR3 DNA: TGTGCCAGCAGCTTGGGACAATATAGCAATCAGCCCCAGCATTTT. It yields the protein CASSLGQYSNQPQHF. The chain employs TRBV11-2 and TRBJ1-5, with D possibly being TRBD1 (6 bases). Germline-derived CDR1 and CDR2 are SGHAT and FQNNGV. The V and J ends lost 3 bases and 0 bases respectively, with 9 bases between them. The CDR3 spans 15 residues.

This clone has a handful of counts. At the DNA level, this CDR3 is encoded by other sequences in the same sample as well. V usage is TRBV2 and J usage is TRBJ1-6; 8 bases are a match to TRBD1. Germline CDR1 SNHLY, CDR2 FYNNEI. Germline trimming cut 6 bases from V and 10 bases from J; bases unmatched to any gene: 5. CDR3 length: 13 residues. The CDR3: CASSGQGGSPLHF. As DNA, the CDR3 is TGTGCCAGCAGCGGACAGGGAGGATCACCCCTCCACTTT. The full variable domain, completed using reference TRBV2 and TRBJ1-6, is EPEVTQTPSHQVTQMGQEVILRCVPISNHLYFYWYRQILGQKVEFLVSFYNNEISEKSEIFDDQFSVERPDGSNFTLKIRSTKLEDSAMYFCASSGQGGSPLHFGNGTRLTVT.